Listed below are T cell receptor beta chains from one sample, sequenced in a study of blood T cells in healthy people across ages. TCRdb re-called the 5' RACE reads through MiXCR, storing one row per CDR3 protein. The sample carries hundreds of thousands of distinct CDR3 sequences, around 54% recorded once. Sequencing used blood. The source is a man aged 55 to 70 in good health. Both conserved end residues are part of each CDR3. A D gene is named only where the DNA matches it firmly. Clone size is not always given. Where it is, it says once, few, many or a class for expanded clones.

J gene	D gene	V gene	clone size	CDR3 protein	CDR3 DNA
TRBJ2-7	TRBD1	TRBV29-1	many	CSAGGTGGYEQYF	TGCAGCGCCGGCGGGACAGGGGGCTACGAGCAGTACTTC
TRBJ2-1	.	TRBV12-3/TRBV12-4	.	CASSQGRSRNEQFF	TGTGCCAGCAGCCAAGGGCGTTCTCGGAATGAGCAGTTCTTC
TRBJ1-6	TRBD1	TRBV5-6	.	CASSLARDSTSPLHF	TGTGCCAGCAGCTTGGCCCGGGACAGCACTTCACCCCTCCACTTT
TRBJ2-7	.	TRBV10-2	.	CASSENRVGEQYF	TGCGCCAGCAGTGAGAATAGGGTTGGCGAGCAGTACTTC
TRBJ1-2	.	TRBV28	.	CASIGGGGLHYGYTF	TGTGCCAGCATCGGGGGCGGGGGCCTTCACTATGGCTACACCTTC
TRBJ2-5	.	TRBV10-2	few	CASSEGWGRPETQYF	TGCGCCAGCAGTGAGGGGTGGGGCAGACCGGAGACCCAGTACTTC
TRBJ1-2	.	TRBV4-1	.	CASSPLQGANYGYTF	TGCGCCAGCAGCCCTTTACAGGGAGCTAACTATGGCTACACCTTC
TRBJ2-7	TRBD1	TRBV7-9	.	CASSQGGTGDPYEQYF	TGTGCCAGCAGCCAGGGGGGGACAGGGGACCCCTACGAGCAGTACTTC
TRBJ2-5	.	TRBV20-1	few	CSARDEKRAETQYF	TGCAGTGCTAGAGATGAGAAGCGGGCTGAGACCCAGTACTTC
TRBJ1-6	.	TRBV6-5	.	CASAPSQGTPLHF	TGTGCCAGCGCCCCCAGCCAGGGAACACCCCTCCACTTT
TRBJ2-7	.	TRBV5-1	.	CASSKDSYEQYF	TGTGCCAGCAGCAAGGACTCCTACGAGCAGTACTTC
TRBJ1-2	TRBD1	TRBV27	few	CASSLDGQGAYGYTF	TGTGCCAGCAGTTTAGACGGACAGGGGGCCTATGGCTACACCTTC
TRBJ2-4	.	TRBV5-1	.	CASSTGPLLAKNIQYF	TGCGCCAGTAGCACCGGGCCACTACTAGCCAAAAACATTCAGTACTTC
TRBJ2-7	.	TRBV20-1	few	CSAQLQYEQYF	TGCAGTGCTCAGTTGCAGTACGAGCAGTACTTC
TRBJ2-6	.	TRBV11-2	.	CASSPQEGTGANVLTF	TGTGCCAGCAGCCCCCAGGAAGGTACTGGGGCCAACGTCCTGACTTTC
TRBJ2-7	TRBD2	TRBV10-2	.	CATLLAGGNEQYF	TGCGCCACCTTACTAGCGGGGGGGAACGAGCAGTACTTC
TRBJ1-2	.	TRBV9	.	CASNQGSVYGYTF	TGTGCCAGCAACCAGGGGAGTGTCTATGGCTACACCTTC
TRBJ2-1	.	TRBV5-1	few	CASKGQTPGTPTYNEQFF	TGCGCCAGCAAGGGACAGACCCCCGGGACTCCTACCTACAATGAGCAGTTCTTC
TRBJ1-1	.	TRBV20-1	.	CSATDSPAVRVF	TGCAGTGCTACGGACAGCCCCGCTGTCCGTGTCTTT
TRBJ1-1	TRBD1	TRBV4-1	few	CASSQGQGYEAEAFF	TGCGCCAGCAGCCAAGGACAGGGCTATGAGGCTGAAGCTTTCTTT
TRBJ2-5	.	TRBV10-3	.	CAISDPRAPQTQYF	TGTGCCATCAGTGACCCCCGGGCACCCCAGACCCAGTACTTC
TRBJ2-5	TRBD2	TRBV5-1	.	CASSPGDSGGETQYF	TGCGCCAGCAGCCCGGGGGATAGCGGGGGAGAGACCCAGTACTTC
TRBJ2-5	TRBD1	TRBV11-2	.	CASSLDRTRGLGTQYF	TGTGCCAGCAGCTTAGATCGAACCAGGGGGTTGGGGACCCAGTACTTC
TRBJ2-1	TRBD2	TRBV14	.	CASSQGRPAGGYNEQFF	TGTGCCAGCAGCCAAGGGCGGCCAGCGGGGGGATACAATGAGCAGTTCTTC
TRBJ2-6	.	TRBV21-1	.	CASSPKVETWTSVSSGANVLTF	TGTGCCAGCAGCCCCAAAGTGGAGACGTGGACTTCTGTGAGCTCTGGGGCCAACGTCCTGACTTTC
TRBJ1-6	TRBD1	TRBV3-1	.	CASSQVDRLRSPLHF	TGTGCCAGCAGCCAAGTGGACAGGTTACGTTCACCCCTCCACTTT
TRBJ1-2	.	TRBV20-1	.	CSAKVEGDYGYTF	TGCAGTGCTAAAGTCGAGGGAGACTATGGCTACACCTTC
TRBJ2-7	TRBD1	TRBV29-1	.	CSVGTGVYEQYF	TGCAGCGTGGGGACAGGGGTCTACGAGCAGTACTTC
TRBJ2-7	.	TRBV3-1	.	CASSHSDTTYEQYF	TGTGCCAGCAGCCATTCAGACACTACCTACGAGCAGTACTTC
TRBJ1-1	TRBD1	TRBV7-2	many	CASSSQGVAAFF	TGTGCCAGCAGCTCTCAGGGGGTTGCAGCTTTCTTT
TRBJ1-2	TRBD1	TRBV7-9	.	CASSLAATGGDAYGYTF	TGTGCCAGCAGCTTAGCGGCCACAGGGGGCGACGCTTACGGCTACACCTTC
TRBJ1-1	.	TRBV2	.	CATPVEWGQGEAFF	TGTGCCACCCCAGTCGAGTGGGGGCAGGGTGAAGCTTTCTTT
TRBJ2-6	TRBD1	TRBV2	.	CASRDRASGANVLTF	TGTGCCAGCCGCGACAGGGCCTCTGGGGCCAACGTCCTGACTTTC
TRBJ2-7	TRBD2	TRBV5-1	.	CASSGTSGNYEQYF	TGCGCCAGCAGCGGGACTAGCGGAAACTACGAGCAGTACTTC
TRBJ1-2	TRBD1	TRBV20-1	.	CSARETGGRYGYTF	TGCAGTGCTAGAGAGACAGGGGGCAGGTATGGCTACACCTTC
TRBJ2-6	TRBD1	TRBV2	many	CASSWTGSGANVLTF	TGTGCCAGTTCCTGGACAGGGTCTGGGGCCAACGTCCTGACTTTC
TRBJ1-1	TRBD1	TRBV29-1	.	CSVTRTGRGTEAFF	TGCAGCGTTACCCGGACAGGTCGGGGCACTGAAGCTTTCTTT
TRBJ1-3	TRBD1	TRBV7-2	few	CASSLARGQGLNTIYF	TGTGCCAGCAGCTTAGCGCGGGGACAGGGTTTAAACACCATATATTTT
TRBJ2-5	.	TRBV2	.	CASGFQETQYF	TGTGCCAGCGGGTTCCAAGAGACCCAGTACTTC
TRBJ2-6	TRBD1	TRBV4-1	.	CASSQGLQGAAGANVLTF	TGCGCCAGCAGCCAAGGGTTACAGGGGGCAGCTGGGGCCAACGTCCTGACTTTC
TRBJ2-7	TRBD1	TRBV10-3	few	CAIRRTGGDEQYF	TGTGCCATCAGGAGAACAGGGGGCGACGAGCAGTACTTC
TRBJ2-4	.	TRBV7-9	.	CASSEAPGPQAKNIQYF	TGTGCCAGCAGCGAGGCCCCAGGACCCCAAGCCAAAAACATTCAGTACTTC
TRBJ2-7	.	TRBV28	few	CASSLHSQSSYEQYF	TGTGCCAGCAGCCTACACAGTCAGAGCTCCTACGAGCAGTACTTC
TRBJ1-6	.	TRBV20-1	.	CSAAGRGYNSPLHF	TGCAGTGCAGCCGGCAGGGGCTATAATTCACCCCTCCACTTT
TRBJ1-5	.	TRBV3-1	once	CASSQDGNSNQPQHF	TGTGCCAGCAGCCAAGATGGGAATAGCAATCAGCCCCAGCATTTT
TRBJ1-2	TRBD1	TRBV20-1	.	CSAKGAGQAYGYTF	TGCAGTGCTAAGGGAGCGGGACAGGCATATGGCTACACCTTC
TRBJ1-2	TRBD1	TRBV12-3/TRBV12-4	.	CASSSYRGMSYGYTF	TGTGCCAGCAGTTCCTACAGGGGAATGAGCTATGGCTACACCTTC
TRBJ1-1	.	TRBV9	.	CASSVVGVGTEAFF	TGTGCCAGCAGCGTAGTAGGGGTAGGAACTGAAGCTTTCTTT